This is a list of T cell receptor beta chains from one sample in a study of T cell responses to AZD1222 COVID-19 vaccine. Assay used: immunoSEQ multiplex PCR; TCRdb lists only in-frame clones, some missing. The data contain 110,000 to 150,000 clones, 89% of them seen just once; the ten biggest clones take up under 3.5%. The sequenced sample was peripheral blood, obtained on day 0 of AZD1222 vaccination. Every receptor here comes from an adult in good health. CDR3s include the opening cysteine and the closing phenylalanine or tryptophan. Each record gives: V gene, J gene, clone size, D gene, CDR3 protein, CDR3 DNA. A D gene is named only where the DNA matches it firmly. Only some rows state a clone size, as once, few, many or a class for expanded clones.

>TRBV2|TRBJ2-1|few|TRBD1
CARGGPGQLYNEQFF
TGTGCCAGAGGTGGACCGGGACAGCTATACAATGAGCAGTTCTTC
>TRBV11-2|TRBJ1-6|once|NA
CASEPSGAHNSPLHF
TGTGCCAGCGAGCCTTCAGGGGCACATAATTCACCCCTCCACTTT
>TRBV28|TRBJ2-5|few|NA
CASQPPLGQQETQYF
TGTGCCAGCCAACCGCCACTGGGACAACAAGAGACCCAGTACTTC
>TRBV5-1|TRBJ1-2|NA|NA
CASRVEAGARGTDGYTF
TGCGCCAGCAGAGTAGAAGCAGGGGCGCGAGGTACGGATGGCTACACCTTC
>TRBV4-1|TRBJ1-2|NA|TRBD1
CASSQPGQGALNNYGYTF
TGCGCCAGCAGCCAGCCGGGACAGGGGGCGCTTAATAACTATGGCTACACCTTC
>TRBV5-1|TRBJ2-3|NA|TRBD1
CASSFPQGAGLTDTQYF
TGCGCCAGCAGCTTTCCACAGGGGGCGGGTTTAACAGATACGCAGTATTTT
>TRBV27|TRBJ1-2|NA|TRBD1
CASSGPRQGAKYGYTF
TGTGCCAGCAGTGGACCAAGACAGGGGGCGAAATATGGCTACACCTTC
>TRBV7-8|TRBJ2-7|NA|NA
CASSPHRDPAYEQYF
TGTGCCAGCAGCCCTCACCGGGACCCCGCCTACGAGCAGTACTTC
>TRBV11-1|TRBJ2-2|NA|NA
CASSPSPGELFF
TGTGCCAGCAGCCCCTCCCCCGGGGAGCTGTTTTTT
>TRBV4-3|TRBJ1-2|NA|TRBD1
CASSQWTGDGYTF
TGCGCCAGCAGCCAATGGACAGGGGATGGCTACACCTTC